This T cell receptor beta chain came from a study of T cell changes during pregnancy in multiple sclerosis (dated by TCRdb to about 2019). About the study as a whole: The study looked at changes in the T cell repertoire across pregnancy in women with multiple sclerosis.

Worth noting for this clone: Its target antigen remains unknown. No base qualities exist here, and no much larger clone lies one base off it.

The CDR3 sequence holds 14 residues, the cysteine and phenylalanine included. Left in the record is the CDR3 DNA by itself, 42 bases read in frame from the first base. CDR1 and CDR2 are read off the germline V gene as SNHLY and FYNNEI. V is pruned by 4 bases and J by 1 base, leaving 3 bases of the junction without a gene match. The library was obtained by the immunoSEQ multiplex PCR assay. The clones in this table, taken by TCRdb from immuneACCESS, are in-frame only. Not every clone is retained; where verified, under half of the shortfall comes from an unresolved V gene, and the cause of the rest is unknown. This sample is represented by about 33,000 clones; about 91% of them were singletons. About 3% of the sample is taken by the ten largest.

The sequencing here drew on CD4+ T cells from peripheral blood mononuclear cells, taken in the third trimester of pregnancy. The receptor's source is a female donor in good health, enrolled as a control in a pregnancy study. The V and J segments used are TRBV2 and TRBJ2-5; a stretch of 7 junction bases matches TRBD1. The CDR3 reads CASSGQGAQETQYF. In nucleotides, the sequence is TGTGCCAGCAGTGGACAGGGCGCCCAAGAGACCCAGTACTTC. Beyond the CDR3, the reference TRBV2 and TRBJ2-5 genes provide the residues; the full variable domain reads: EPEVTQTPSHQVTQMGQEVILRCVPISNHLYFYWYRQILGQKVEFLVSFYNNEISEKSEIFDDQFSVERPDGSNFTLKIRSTKLEDSAMYFCASSGQGAQETQYFGPGTRLLVL.